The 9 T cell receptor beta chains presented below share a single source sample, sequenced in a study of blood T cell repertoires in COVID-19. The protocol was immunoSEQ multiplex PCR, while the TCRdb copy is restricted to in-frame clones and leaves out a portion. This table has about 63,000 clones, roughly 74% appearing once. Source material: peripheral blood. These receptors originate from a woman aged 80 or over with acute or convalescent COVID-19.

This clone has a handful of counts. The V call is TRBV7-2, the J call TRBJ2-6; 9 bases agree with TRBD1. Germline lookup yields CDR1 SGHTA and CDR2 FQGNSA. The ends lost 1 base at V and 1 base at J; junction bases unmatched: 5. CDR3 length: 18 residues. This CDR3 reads CASSLVGTGMSGANVLTF. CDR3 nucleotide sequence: TGTGCCAGCAGCTTAGTGGGGACAGGGATGTCTGGGGCCAACGTCCTGACTTTC.

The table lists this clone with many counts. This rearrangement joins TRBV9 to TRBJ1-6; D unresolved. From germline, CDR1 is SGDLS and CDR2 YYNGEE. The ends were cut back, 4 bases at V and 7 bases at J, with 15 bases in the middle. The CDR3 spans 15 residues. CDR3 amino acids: CASSPTSTENSPLHF. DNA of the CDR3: TGTGCCAGCAGCCCGACTTCGACTGAAAATTCACCCCTCCACTTT.

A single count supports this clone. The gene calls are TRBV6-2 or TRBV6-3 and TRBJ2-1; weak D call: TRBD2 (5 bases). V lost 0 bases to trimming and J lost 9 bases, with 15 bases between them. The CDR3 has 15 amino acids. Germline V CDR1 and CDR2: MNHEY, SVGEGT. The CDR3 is CASSYSNRGSREQFF. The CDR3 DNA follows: TGTGCCAGCAGTTACTCGAATCGGGGTTCTCGTGAGCAGTTCTTC.

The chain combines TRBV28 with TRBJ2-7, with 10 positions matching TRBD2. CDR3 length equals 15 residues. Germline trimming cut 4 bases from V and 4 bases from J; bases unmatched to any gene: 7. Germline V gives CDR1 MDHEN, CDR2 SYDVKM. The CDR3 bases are TGTGCCAGCAGTTCCCTGGTTAGCGGGAGGTACGAGCAGTACTTC. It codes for CASSSLVSGRYEQYF. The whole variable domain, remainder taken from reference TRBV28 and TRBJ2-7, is DVKVTQSSRYLVKRTGEKVFLECVQDMDHENMFWYRQDPGLGLRLIYFSYDVKMKEKGDIPEGYSVSREKKERFSLILESASTNQTSMYLCASSSLVSGRYEQYFGPGTRLTVT.

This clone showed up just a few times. DNA of the CDR3: TGTGCCAGCAGCTTGAGGCTAGCGGGAGGGCGGGCCGATGAGCAGTTCTTC. This sequence encodes CASSLRLAGGRADEQFF. The J gene is TRBJ2-1, the V gene TRBV7-3, with TRBD2 matching over 12 bases. Germline CDR1 is SGHTA and CDR2 is FQGTGA. The CDR3 is 17 residues long. V lost 3 bases to trimming and J lost 8 bases; unmatched junction nucleotides: 11.

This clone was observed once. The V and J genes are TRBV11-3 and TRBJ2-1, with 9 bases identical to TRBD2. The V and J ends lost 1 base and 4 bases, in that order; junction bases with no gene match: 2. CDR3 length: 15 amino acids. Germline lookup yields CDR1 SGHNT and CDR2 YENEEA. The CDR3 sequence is CASSLGTSDYNEQFF. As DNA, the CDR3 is TGTGCCAGCAGCTTAGGGACTAGCGATTACAATGAGCAGTTCTTC.

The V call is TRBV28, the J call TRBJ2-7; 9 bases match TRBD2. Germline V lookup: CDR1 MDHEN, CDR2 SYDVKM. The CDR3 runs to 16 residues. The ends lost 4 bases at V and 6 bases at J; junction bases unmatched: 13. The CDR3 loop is CASSSPGTSRVGEQYF. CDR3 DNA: TGTGCCAGCAGTTCTCCCGGGACTAGCCGGGTCGGCGAGCAGTACTTC.

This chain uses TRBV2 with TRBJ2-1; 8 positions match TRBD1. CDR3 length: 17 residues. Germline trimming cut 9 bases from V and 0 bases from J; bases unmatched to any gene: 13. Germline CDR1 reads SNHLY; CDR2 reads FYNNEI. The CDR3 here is CASATGVLPSSYNEQFF. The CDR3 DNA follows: TGTGCCAGTGCGACAGGGGTGCTCCCTTCCTCCTACAATGAGCAGTTCTTC.

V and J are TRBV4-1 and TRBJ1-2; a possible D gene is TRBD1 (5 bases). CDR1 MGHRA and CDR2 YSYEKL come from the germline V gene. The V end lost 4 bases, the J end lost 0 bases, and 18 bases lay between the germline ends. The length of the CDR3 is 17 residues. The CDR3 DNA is TGCGCCAGCAGCCGGGATTCGCTAACGGGGGCTAACTATGGCTACACCTTC. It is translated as CASSRDSLTGANYGYTF.